The T cell receptor (beta chain) described here comes from a study of CD8+CD57+ T cells in acquired aplastic anemia. The wider study: CD4+ and CD8+ cells, once sorted, gave DNA averaging about 3 ug. Whole-study findings and limits: Levels of CD8+ Simpson's diversity were not significantly distinct in patients versus controls.

All sequencing subjects had displayed CD8+CD57+ cell expansion on flow cytometry. The patients, all of them, had severe acquired aplastic anemia. Untreated patients provided the blood samples, with no therapy given before sampling. TCR beta VDJ and CDR3 profiling used genomic DNA as template. Via MiXCR, TCRdb re-called the reads, giving one row per CDR3 protein. The data hold some 160,000 distinct CDR3 sequences, with around 50% observed a single time. Worth noting for this clonotype: Its specificity is not known.

V gave up 1 base and J gave up 3 bases, with 9 bases separating them. This CDR3 contains 14 residues. Per the germline V gene, CDR1 is SNHLY and CDR2 is FYNNEI. V usage is TRBV2 and J usage is TRBJ1-2; D uncertain. The TCR sequence derives from a human donor with aplastic anemia. Specimen: sorted CD4+, CD8+, or CD8+CD57+ T cells (not recorded which) from PBMCs. CDR3 amino acids: CASSEVFGDYGYTF. CDR3 bases: TGTGCCAGCAGTGAAGTATTCGGTGACTATGGCTACACCTTC.